This TCR beta chain derives from a study of T cell responses to AZD1222 COVID-19 vaccine. Study observations and caveats: Rises in breadth and depth of Spike-specific TCRs came after two AZD1222 doses. At study baseline, merely several AZD1222 recipients were seropositive. Repertoires were obtained only post-peak T cell response. Donors skewed white British and female; clonal diversity was possibly underestimated.

Trimming took 3 bases from V and 0 from J, leaving 8 bases between them. Germline loops: CDR1 MNHEY, CDR2 SMNVEV (reference sequence). The CDR3 totals 14 residues. Assay used: immunoSEQ multiplex PCR; TCRdb lists only in-frame clones, some missing. Of 150,000 to 200,000 clones in the sample, nearly 95% were seen once. As to this clone: What it recognizes is unknown.

This receptor was taken from an adult who received the AZD1222 COVID-19 vaccine. The chain combines TRBV27 with TRBJ1-1; D is uncertain. The starting material was peripheral blood, obtained 28 days after the second AZD1222 dose. The CDR3 nucleotides are TGTGCCAGCAGTTTGGACGGATTGAACACTGAAGCTTTCTTT. Translating it yields CASSLDGLNTEAFF.